This entry features one T cell receptor (beta chain) sequence. These data come from a study of blood T cell repertoires in COVID-19. As for the study in general: From T cells, B-cell-depleted T cells, or PBMCs came the material, which was cDNA or gDNA.

Germline CDR1 SGHAT, CDR2 FQNNGV. Trimming cost V 3 bases and J 5 bases, with 13 bases left between them. CDR3 size: 14 residues. Source study methods: Nucleated cell counts were estimated from reference gene primer amplification. Only in-frame clones appear in the TCRdb table, and some are missing; sequencing was by immunoSEQ multiplex PCR. The V and J calls and the clone size are those of that table, but D and trimming were determined from the DNA. The table has some 130,000 clones, about 89% seen once. Seattle patients were enrolled while actively infected and followed longitudinally. Sequencing used peripheral blood. This TCR was sampled from a man in his sixties with COVID-19, enrolled during active disease. The chain carries TRBV11-2 and TRBJ2-5; D might be TRBD2 (6 bases). CDR3 region: CASSLPGASETQYF. CDR3 bases: TGTGCCAGCAGCTTGCCGGGAGCCAGCGAGACCCAGTACTTC.